This TCR beta chain was obtained from a study of blood T cell repertoires in COVID-19. Study information: Some COVID-19 samples were acute and others convalescent; all came from the United States, Italy and Spain.

This clone was seen many times. V was shortened by 3 bases and J by 4 bases, with 24 bases between the two germline ends. Germline values: CDR1 LNHDA, CDR2 SQIVND (reference sequence). The CDR3 sequence is 19 residues long. Sequencing was performed with immunoSEQ multiplex PCR; in TCRdb, only in-frame clones are kept and a portion is missing. The data hold about 200,000 clones, with approximately 86% observed a single time. Participant ages covered 18 to 89 years across 20 to 25 US areas. The V gene is TRBV19, the J gene TRBJ2-2; TRBD2 is a possible D gene (7 bases). The origin of this receptor is a woman aged 60-75 years with acute COVID-19. The sample consisted of PBMCs or T cells enriched from blood (not recorded which). Here the CDR3 DNA reads TGTGCCAGTAGTATGGTGGGCCTGGGAGGGGGGGCCCCCACCGGGGAGCTGTTTTTT. It codes for CASSMVGLGGGAPTGELFF.